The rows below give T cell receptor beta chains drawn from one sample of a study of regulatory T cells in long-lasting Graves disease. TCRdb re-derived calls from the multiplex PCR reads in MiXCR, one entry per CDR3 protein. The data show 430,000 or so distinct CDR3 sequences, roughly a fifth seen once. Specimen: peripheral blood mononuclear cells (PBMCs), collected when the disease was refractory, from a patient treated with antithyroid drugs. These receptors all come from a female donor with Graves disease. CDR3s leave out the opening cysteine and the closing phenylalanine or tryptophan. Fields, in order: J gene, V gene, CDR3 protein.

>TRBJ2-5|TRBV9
ASSARQGIQY
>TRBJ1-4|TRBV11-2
ASSSLTGVGEKLF
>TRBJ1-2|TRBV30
ACLRDGYYGYT
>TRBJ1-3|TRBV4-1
ASSQDTGQFFSGNTIY
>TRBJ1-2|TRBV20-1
SAQNPYGDGYT
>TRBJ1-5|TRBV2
ASSEGPLYSNQPQH
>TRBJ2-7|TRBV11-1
ASSSYGGGYYEQY
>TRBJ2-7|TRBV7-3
ASSLTPAGDRYEQY
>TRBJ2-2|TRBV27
ASSPPPKGLWTGELF
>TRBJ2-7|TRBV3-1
ASSQAGYEQY
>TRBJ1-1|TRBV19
ASSIRGTGWLNTEAF
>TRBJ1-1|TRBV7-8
ASSHPIHREGASNTEAF
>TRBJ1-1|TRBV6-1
ASSGPSTEAF
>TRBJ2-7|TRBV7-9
ASSLDFGNYEQY
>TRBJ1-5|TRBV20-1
SARTYRGEQPQH
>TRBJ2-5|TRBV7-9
ASSLGPSGETQY
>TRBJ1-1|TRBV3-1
ASSQFRDMNTEAF
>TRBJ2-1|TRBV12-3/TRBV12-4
ASGVSSYNEQF
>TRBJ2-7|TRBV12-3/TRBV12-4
ASMISGTGGHEQY
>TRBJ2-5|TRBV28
ASSPIGDSEETQY
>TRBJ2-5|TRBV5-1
ASSLALTHTETQY
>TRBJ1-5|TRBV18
ASSGAGGRNQPQH
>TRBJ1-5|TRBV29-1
SVVGQGFRQPQH
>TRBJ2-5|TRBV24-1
ATSDSSLKGTQY
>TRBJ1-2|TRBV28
ASSLPRDILYGYT